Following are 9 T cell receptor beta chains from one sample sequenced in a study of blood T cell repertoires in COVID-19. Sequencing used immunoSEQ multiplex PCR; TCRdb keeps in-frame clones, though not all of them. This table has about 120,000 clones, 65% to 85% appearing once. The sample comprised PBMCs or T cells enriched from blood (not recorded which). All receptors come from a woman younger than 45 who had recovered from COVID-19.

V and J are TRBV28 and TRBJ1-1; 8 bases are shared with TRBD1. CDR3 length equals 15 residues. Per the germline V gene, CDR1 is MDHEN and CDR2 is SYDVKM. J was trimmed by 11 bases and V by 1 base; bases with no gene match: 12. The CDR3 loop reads CASSLSGTGSSGAFF. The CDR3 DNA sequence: TGTGCCAGCAGTTTATCCGGGACAGGATCTTCGGGTGCTTTCTTT.

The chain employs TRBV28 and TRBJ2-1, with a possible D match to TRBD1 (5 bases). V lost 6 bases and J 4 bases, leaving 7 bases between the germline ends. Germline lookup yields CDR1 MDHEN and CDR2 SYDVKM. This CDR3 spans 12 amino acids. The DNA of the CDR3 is TGTGCCAGCAGGGACACATACAATGAGCAGTTCTTC. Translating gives CASRDTYNEQFF.

The CDR3 DNA reads TGTGCCACCGTGCGAGGAGGGGGGGCGTCCTACGAGCAGTACTTC. Encoded protein: CATVRGGGASYEQYF. The chain uses TRBV28 and TRBJ2-7; the D gene is possibly TRBD2 (7 bases). The CDR3 is 15 residues long. Germline V gene lookup returns CDR1 MDHEN and CDR2 SYDVKM. Trimming pared 10 bases from V and 1 base from J, leaving 20 bases between.

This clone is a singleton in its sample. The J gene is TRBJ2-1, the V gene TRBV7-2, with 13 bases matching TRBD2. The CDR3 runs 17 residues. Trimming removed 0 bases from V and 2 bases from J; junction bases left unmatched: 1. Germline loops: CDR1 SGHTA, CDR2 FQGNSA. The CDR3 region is CASSLAGTSGTYNEQFF. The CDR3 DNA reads TGTGCCAGCAGCTTAGCCGGGACTAGCGGGACCTACAATGAGCAGTTCTTC.

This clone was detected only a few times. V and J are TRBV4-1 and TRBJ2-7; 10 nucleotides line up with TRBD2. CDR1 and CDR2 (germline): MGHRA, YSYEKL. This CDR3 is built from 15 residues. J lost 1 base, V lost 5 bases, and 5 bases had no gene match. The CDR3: CASSELAGKSYEQYF. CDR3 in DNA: TGCGCCAGCAGCGAACTAGCGGGGAAGTCCTACGAGCAGTACTTC.

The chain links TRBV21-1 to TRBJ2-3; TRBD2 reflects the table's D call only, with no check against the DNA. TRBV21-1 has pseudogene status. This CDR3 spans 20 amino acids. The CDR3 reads CASSKAEKRRGMSSTDTQYF. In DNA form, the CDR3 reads TGTGCCAGCAGCAAAGCGGAGAAGAGACGGGGGATGTCTAGCACAGATACGCAGTATTTT.

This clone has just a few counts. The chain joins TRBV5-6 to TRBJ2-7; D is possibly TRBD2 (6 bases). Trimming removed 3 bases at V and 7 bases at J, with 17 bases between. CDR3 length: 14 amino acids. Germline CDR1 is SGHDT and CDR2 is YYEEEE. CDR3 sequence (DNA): TGTGCCAGCAGCTCCTTAGCGGCTACCTGGGAGCAGTACTTC. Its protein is CASSSLAATWEQYF.

CDR3 in amino acids: CASSFAGGGYTF. The CDR3 DNA sequence: TGTGCCAGCAGTTTTGCGGGGGGTGGCTACACCTTC. This chain links TRBV12-3 or TRBV12-4 with TRBJ1-2, with D perhaps matching TRBD1 (5 bases). V was clipped by 3 bases and J by 7 bases, with 9 bases between them. This CDR3 is 12 amino acids long.

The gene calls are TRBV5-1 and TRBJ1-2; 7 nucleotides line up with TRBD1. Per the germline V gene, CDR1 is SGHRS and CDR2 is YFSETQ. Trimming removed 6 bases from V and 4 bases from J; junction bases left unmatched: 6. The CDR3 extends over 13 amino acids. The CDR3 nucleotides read TGCGCCAGCAAGAGGGGGCCTGTCTATGGCTACACCTTC. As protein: CASKRGPVYGYTF.